Listed here are 29 T cell receptor beta chains from one sample, sequenced in a study of a mutant IDH1 vaccine in newly diagnosed glioma. Generated by immunoSEQ multiplex PCR, the TCRdb table keeps only in-frame clones and is missing some. Among 70,000 to 95,000 clones listed, roughly 87% were seen once. The time point: baseline, week 1 (first vaccination visit). Treatment meaning: pre-vaccination baseline after standard-of-care therapy. Sample: PBMCs, taken from a glioma patient treated with radiotherapy, temozolomide or both. These receptors were taken from a man between 40 and 49 years old with glioma. Some clones in this sample may be carry-over from other donors' samples.

This chain connects TRBV6-5 to TRBJ1-2; TRBD1 aligns across 11 bases. V lost 6 bases and J lost 8; bases outside the gene matches: 11. This CDR3 has 15 amino acids. Germline V CDR1 and CDR2: MNHEY, SVGAGI. In DNA, the CDR3 is TGTGCCAGCAGAACCGGGACAGGGGGACTACCCGGCTACACCTTC. It specifies CASRTGTGGLPGYTF.

This clone showed up just a few times. The chain is built from TRBV5-6 and TRBJ1-2, with 11 bases identical to TRBD1. This CDR3 is built from 18 residues. J gave up 6 bases and V 1 base, and 14 bases lay outside the gene matches. The germline CDR1 and CDR2 sequences are SGHDT and YYEEEE. The CDR3 sequence is CASSLTAGGQGASHGYTF. The CDR3 region has the DNA TGTGCCAGCAGCTTGACGGCGGGAGGACAGGGGGCTTCCCATGGCTACACCTTC.

The rearrangement uses TRBV7-9 and TRBJ1-4, with 7 positions matching TRBD1. The CDR3 runs to 15 residues. Germline loops: CDR1 SEHNR, CDR2 FQNEAQ (reference sequence). Trimming cost V 1 base and J 4 bases; bases outside gene matches: 3. The CDR3 here is CASSLGGQYNEKLFF. DNA for the CDR3: TGTGCCAGCAGCTTAGGGGGACAGTATAATGAAAAACTGTTTTTT.

The chain combines TRBV25-1 with TRBJ1-1, with 10 positions matching TRBD1. Germline V gene sequence: CDR1 MGHDK, CDR2 SYGVNS. This CDR3 region has 17 residues. The V and J ends lost 4 bases and 4 bases, in that order; junction bases with no gene match: 12. This chain's CDR3 is CASSGGQGIPRGTEAFF. DNA for the CDR3: TGTGCCAGCAGTGGGGGACAGGGGATTCCGCGGGGCACTGAAGCTTTCTTT.

In this sample, this clone turned up a few times. The chain carries TRBV6-5 and TRBJ1-6; D not resolved. The CDR3 has 12 residues. Germline values: CDR1 MNHEY, CDR2 SVGAGI. V lost 2 bases and J 11 bases, leaving 7 bases between the germline ends. CDR3 DNA: TGTGCCAGCAGTTACCCCCCGGCACCCCTCCACTTT. This translates into CASSYPPAPLHF.

The rearrangement joins TRBV4-2 to TRBJ1-2; weak D call: TRBD1 (5 bases). Trimming took 4 bases from V and 7 from J, leaving 19 bases between them. CDR1 is LGHNA, CDR2 YNFKEQ, per germline. The CDR3 has 15 amino acids. The CDR3 loop reads CASSPGVTGSGGYTF. Here the CDR3 DNA reads TGTGCCAGCAGCCCGGGGGTCACGGGTTCGGGTGGCTACACCTTC.

This chain connects TRBV30 to TRBJ1-4; the D gene is possibly TRBD1 (6 bases). The germline CDR1 and CDR2 sequences are GTSNPN and SVGIG (reference sequence). The V gene lost 0 bases and the J gene lost 8 bases, with 16 bases spanning the gap. This CDR3 is built from 15 residues. CDR3 coding DNA: TGTGCCTGGAGTGTAGGGGCAGGGGTCGGGGAAAAACTGTTTTTT. Its protein is CAWSVGAGVGEKLFF. Full variable domain (outside the CDR3, taken from reference TRBV30 and TRBJ1-4): SQTIHQWPATLVQPVGSPLSLECTVEGTSNPNLYWYRQAAGRGLQLLFYSVGIGQISSEVPQNLSASRPQDRQFILSSKKLLLSDSGFYLCAWSVGAGVGEKLFFGSGTQLSVL.

The CDR3 DNA is TGCGCCAGCAGCTTGTCGGGAACTAACTATGGCTACACCTTC. Amino acid sequence: CASSLSGTNYGYTF. This chain connects TRBV5-1 to TRBJ1-2, with D uncertain. Germline loops: CDR1 SGHRS, CDR2 YFSETQ. Trimming shortened V by 1 base and J by 0 bases, and 7 bases separated the two germline ends. The CDR3 length is 14 residues.

For the CDR3, the DNA is TGTGCCAGCAACCATGCGGGACAGGCACGGAGCAATCAGCCCCAGCATTTT. The encoded protein is CASNHAGQARSNQPQHF. This chain joins TRBV2 and TRBJ1-5; 8 nucleotides line up with TRBD1. The germline gives CDR1 SNHLY, CDR2 FYNNEI. There are 17 residues in the CDR3. The V and J ends lost 7 bases and 1 base, in that order; junction bases with no gene match: 12.

The chain recombines TRBV5-1 with TRBJ1-2, with TRBD1 matching 8 bases. Germline lookup yields CDR1 SGHRS and CDR2 YFSETQ. Trimming cost V 3 bases and J 6 bases; bases outside gene matches: 7. CDR3 length: 14 residues. The CDR3: CASSSETGGDGYTF. CDR3 coding DNA: TGCGCCAGCAGCTCAGAAACAGGGGGGGATGGCTACACCTTC. The variable domain in full, completed from reference TRBV5-1 and TRBJ1-2, reads KAGVTQTPRYLIKTRGQQVTLSCSPISGHRSVSWYQQTPGQGLQFLFEYFSETQRNKGNFPGRFSGRQFSNSRSEMNVSTLELGDSALYLCASSSETGGDGYTFGSGTRLTVV.

The chain couples TRBV9 to TRBJ2-6; 8 bases fit TRBD1. The trim removed 3 bases at V and 3 bases at J, leaving 5 bases unmatched. The CDR3 has 16 residues. Per the germline V gene, CDR1 is SGDLS and CDR2 is YYNGEE. CDR3 nucleotide sequence: TGTGCCAGCAGCGCTCAGGGGGCTGTTGGGGCCAACGTCCTGACTTTC. It translates to CASSAQGAVGANVLTF. The whole variable domain, remainder taken from reference TRBV9 and TRBJ2-6, is DSGVTQTPKHLITATGQRVTLRCSPRSGDLSVYWYQQSLDQGLQFLIQYYNGEERAKGNILERFSAQQFPDLHSELNLSSLELGDSALYFCASSAQGAVGANVLTFGAGSRLTVL.

V and J are TRBV6-1 and TRBJ1-5, with 7 bases that match TRBD1. J gave up 4 bases and V 7 bases, and 7 bases lay outside the gene matches. This CDR3 has 14 amino acids. The germline gives CDR1 MNHNS, CDR2 SASEGT. CDR3 sequence: CASNLGTENQPQHF. CDR3 nucleotide sequence: TGTGCCAGCAACCTTGGGACAGAGAATCAGCCCCAGCATTTT.

The rearrangement joins TRBV4-1 to TRBJ2-7; perhaps TRBD2 as D (5 bases). V lost 0 bases and J 0 bases, leaving 15 bases between the germline ends. This CDR3 is 17 amino acids long. From germline, CDR1 is MGHRA and CDR2 YSYEKL. CDR3 sequence reads: CASSQDRGSIPSYEQYF. The CDR3 bases are TGCGCCAGCAGCCAAGATCGAGGGTCGATCCCCTCCTACGAGCAGTACTTC.

This clone has only one observation. The V call is TRBV18, the J call TRBJ2-7; D is undetermined. This CDR3 contains 12 residues. The germline V gene encodes CDR1 KGHSH and CDR2 LQKENI. The germline V and J ends were trimmed by 2 bases and 5 bases, with 7 bases remaining between them. CDR3 nucleotide sequence: TGTGCCAGCTCACCAGGGTACGACGAGCAGTACTTC. This gives the protein CASSPGYDEQYF.

This chain joins TRBV5-6 and TRBJ2-4; TRBD1 agrees at 10 bases. Trimming took 6 bases from V and 1 from J; bases not matched to a gene: 13. Per germline, CDR1 SGHDT and CDR2 YYEEEE. This CDR3 is built from 18 residues. The CDR3 sequence: CASTTYGTGEGAKNIQYF. The CDR3 DNA reads as TGTGCCAGCACCACATATGGGACAGGGGAAGGCGCCAAAAACATTCAGTACTTC. The full variable domain, its missing parts supplied by reference TRBV5-6 and TRBJ2-4, is DAGVTQSPTHLIKTRGQQVTLRCSPKSGHDTVSWYQQALGQGPQFIFQYYEEEERQRGNFPDRFSGHQFPNYSSELNVNALLLGDSALYLCASTTYGTGEGAKNIQYFGAGTRLSVL.

The chain joins TRBV28 to TRBJ2-7; D ambiguous. The length of the CDR3 is 15 residues. V was clipped by 5 bases and J by 5 bases, with 19 bases between them. The germline V gene has CDR1 MDHEN and CDR2 SYDVKM. The CDR3 region is CASSGNVRRGDEQYF. CDR3 nucleotide sequence: TGTGCCAGCAGTGGAAATGTCAGGCGCGGCGACGAGCAGTACTTC.

This chain connects TRBV2 to TRBJ1-2; the match to TRBD1 covers 7 bases. Germline values: CDR1 SNHLY, CDR2 FYNNEI. The CDR3 has 17 residues. V trimming: 6 bases; J trimming: 4 bases; junction bases outside the gene matches: 17. The CDR3 region is CASRPPADRALLYGYTF. In nucleotides, the CDR3 is TGTGCCAGCAGGCCACCCGCCGACAGGGCCCTTCTCTATGGCTACACCTTC.

The CDR3 nucleotides are TGTGCCAGTAGGGTTCTTGGCTATGGCTACACCTTC. Amino acid sequence: CASRVLGYGYTF. The gene calls are TRBV19 and TRBJ1-2; D remains unclear. This CDR3 comprises 12 residues. Germline V gene sequence: CDR1 LNHDA, CDR2 SQIVND (reference sequence). V shed 6 bases and J shed 4 bases, with 9 bases lying between them.

This clone was found a few times. The V call is TRBV19, the J call TRBJ1-3; no clear D. V dropped 6 bases and J dropped 6 bases, with 12 bases sitting between them. Germline-derived CDR1 and CDR2 are LNHDA and SQIVND (reference sequence). The CDR3 spans 13 residues. CDR3 DNA: TGTGCCAGTAGCATAAACCGGGAAAACACCATATATTTT. Translating it yields CASSINRENTIYF.

This sequence joins TRBV6-5 and TRBJ2-7, with D perhaps given as TRBD1 or TRBD2 (5 bases each). Per germline, CDR1 MNHEY and CDR2 SVGAGI. The CDR3 is 14 residues long. V was cut by 5 bases and J by 1 base, with 12 bases left in between. The CDR3 protein is CASSNRDGSYEQYF. CDR3 DNA sequence: TGTGCCAGCAGTAACCGGGACGGATCCTACGAGCAGTACTTC.

In its sample, this clone was seen once. The gene calls are TRBV4-1 and TRBJ1-4, with TRBD1 identical over 9 bases. Trimming took 2 bases from V and 8 from J; bases not matched to a gene: 12. The CDR3 is made up of 17 amino acids. CDR1 is MGHRA, CDR2 YSYEKL, per germline. The CDR3 DNA is TGCGCCAGCAGCCAATCGGCAGGCGGACAGGGGCGGGAAAAACTGTTTTTT. Protein: CASSQSAGGQGREKLFF.

The chain combines TRBV30 with TRBJ1-3; TRBD1 is a possible D gene (5 bases). The V and J ends lost 0 bases and 4 bases respectively, with 10 bases between them. CDR1 is GTSNPN and CDR2 is SVGIG in the germline V gene (reference sequence). There are 14 residues in the CDR3. The CDR3 here is CAWSVPGGGNTIYF. The DNA for the CDR3 is TGTGCCTGGAGTGTACCCGGGGGAGGAAACACCATATATTTT.

V gene TRBV6-6 combines with J gene TRBJ1-4; the match to TRBD1 covers 7 bases. The V gene end was trimmed by 5 bases and the J gene end by 8 bases; junction bases not matched to a gene: 14. CDR1 is MNHNY, CDR2 SVGAGI, per germline (reference sequence). The CDR3 is 16 amino acids. CDR3 in DNA: TGTGCCAGCAGTCCCGGACAGGCTTCGGGAGGCGAAAAACTGTTTTTT. It translates to CASSPGQASGGEKLFF.

V is TRBV18 and J is TRBJ1-1, with TRBD1 matching 9 bases. CDR1 is KGHSH and CDR2 is LQKENI in the germline V gene. Losses at the gene ends were 6 bases for V and 4 bases for J; bases not matched to a gene: 9. This CDR3 has 15 amino acids. For the CDR3, the DNA is TGTGCCAGCTCCCCTATGGGACAGGGAGCCACTGAAGCTTTCTTT. This encodes CASSPMGQGATEAFF. The entire variable domain, with the rest obtained from reference TRBV18 and TRBJ1-1, is as follows: NAGVMQNPRHLVRRRGQEARLRCSPMKGHSHVYWYRQLPEEGLKFMVYLQKENIIDESGMPKERFSAEFPKEGPSILRIQQVVRGDSAAYFCASSPMGQGATEAFFGQGTRLTVV.

V is TRBV19 and J is TRBJ2-5; D gene uncertain. The CDR3 is 16 residues long. Trimming shortened V by 2 bases and J by 2 bases, and 15 bases separated the two germline ends. Germline V gives CDR1 LNHDA, CDR2 SQIVND (reference sequence). CDR3 loop: CASSIRSASLQETQYF. CDR3 in DNA: TGTGCCAGTAGTATACGGTCGGCGTCCCTACAAGAGACCCAGTACTTC. Looking up the rest from reference TRBV19 and TRBJ2-5 gives the full variable domain: DGGITQSPKYLFRKEGQNVTLSCEQNLNHDAMYWYRQDPGQGLRLIYYSQIVNDFQKGDIAEGYSVSREKKESFPLTVTSAQKNPTAFYLCASSIRSASLQETQYFGPGTRLLVL.

This chain links TRBV6-5 with TRBJ1-2; D might be TRBD1 (6 bases). CDR1 is MNHEY and CDR2 is SVGAGI in the germline V gene. Trimming pared 6 bases from V and 4 bases from J, leaving 9 bases between. This CDR3 region has 12 residues. The CDR3: CASSLGGYGYTF. In nucleotides, the CDR3 is TGTGCCAGCAGCTTAGGGGGCTATGGCTACACCTTC.

The rearrangement uses TRBV10-3 and TRBJ1-5; no clear D. CDR3 length: 13 amino acids. The V end lost 5 bases, the J end lost 6 bases, and 11 bases lay between the germline ends. Looked up from germline, CDR1 is ENHRY and CDR2 is SYGVKD. The CDR3 DNA is TGTGCCATCAGTACTACGGGAACTCAGCCCCAGCATTTT. Residues: CAISTTGTQPQHF.

The V and J genes are TRBV6-5 and TRBJ1-5; a possible D gene is TRBD1 (5 bases). Germline assignment: CDR1 MNHEY and CDR2 SVGAGI. Trimming took off 7 bases at V and 4 bases at J, with 17 bases between the two ends. This CDR3 has 15 residues. The CDR3 here is CASKPTDGYNQPQHF. DNA of the CDR3: TGTGCCAGCAAACCGACAGATGGCTATAATCAGCCCCAGCATTTT.

The chain combines TRBV5-6 with TRBJ1-5, with D tentatively TRBD1 (6 bases). V lost 2 bases, J lost 2 bases, and 20 bases lay in between. The CDR3 consists of 18 residues. Germline loops: CDR1 SGHDT, CDR2 YYEEEE. The CDR3, as DNA: TGTGCCAGCAGCTTATGGGAAACAGGGATGGGTGGCAATCAGCCCCAGCATTTT. It encodes CASSLWETGMGGNQPQHF.